Below, 32 T cell receptor beta chains from the same sample are listed, as sequenced in a study of shared clonotypes between healthy human individuals (TCRdb year 2020). Library preparation used the immunoSEQ multiplex PCR assay. TCRdb carries this immuneACCESS record with in-frame sequences only. Its versions omit some clonotypes, under half of them owing to an unresolved V gene in the studies checked, with the rest unexplained. This sample gives under 700,000 clones in total; around 95% of them show up just once. The ten most abundant clones make up 0.11% of the sample. CD8 naive samples were CD45RO-negative cells positively selected for CCR7, giving a CD45RA+CCR7+ population that excluded TemRA cells. Sample: naive CD8+ T cells sorted from blood. The cell subset or site label, as the study defines it: CD45RA+CCR7+. The source is a woman aged 25 to 45 in good health.

This chain links TRBV5-6 with TRBJ1-2, with 11 positions matching TRBD1. This CDR3 contains 14 residues. Germline CDR1 and CDR2: SGHDT and YYEEEE. Unmatched junction bases numbered 5, after V lost 3 bases and J lost 7 bases. CDR3 DNA: TGTGCCAGCAGCTGGGGGACAGGGGGACGTGGCTACACCTTC. This translates into CASSWGTGGRGYTF.

V gene TRBV5-6 combines with J gene TRBJ2-3; D could derive from TRBD1 or TRBD2 (5 bases each). Trimming left V 2 bases short and J 6 bases short, with 25 bases between. The CDR3 is 18 residues long. Per germline, CDR1 SGHDT and CDR2 YYEEEE. The CDR3 loop is CASSFPVLRDGERDTQYF. The CDR3 bases are TGTGCCAGCAGCTTCCCTGTTCTTCGGGACGGGGAACGGGATACGCAGTATTTT.

V and J are TRBV28 and TRBJ1-2; 8 positions match TRBD1. This CDR3 spans 15 amino acids. CDR1 is MDHEN and CDR2 is SYDVKM in the germline V gene. V dropped 3 bases and J dropped 9; count of bases not matched to a gene: 12. The CDR3 region is CASSFTGGRPYSYTF. The CDR3 DNA reads as TGTGCCAGCAGTTTCACAGGGGGGCGCCCGTATAGCTACACCTTC.

Points on this clone: This sample includes further DNA sequences coding for the same CDR3. V gene TRBV27 combines with J gene TRBJ2-1; D not certain. CDR1 and CDR2 (germline): MNHEY, SMNVEV (reference sequence). The germline V and J ends were trimmed by 5 bases and 4 bases, with 9 bases remaining between them. CDR3 length: 13 amino acids. The CDR3 DNA reads TGTGCCAGCAGTCTCGCCGAATACAATGAGCAGTTCTTC. Translation gives CASSLAEYNEQFF.

The chain links TRBV11-2 to TRBJ2-7; 13 bases fit TRBD2. This CDR3 comprises 16 residues. The V gene end was trimmed by 6 bases and the J gene end by 2 bases; junction bases not matched to a gene: 7. Germline-derived CDR1 and CDR2 are SGHAT and FQNNGV. The CDR3 nucleotides are TGTGCCAGCAGAGGACTAGCGGGAGTGGAGACCTACGAGCAGTACTTC. This sequence encodes CASRGLAGVETYEQYF.

V usage is TRBV6-4 and J usage is TRBJ2-1; D possibly corresponds to TRBD2 (6 bases). CDR3 size: 15 residues. Germline V gives CDR1 MRHNA, CDR2 SNTAGT. The V end was cut by 6 bases, the J end by 4 bases, with 16 bases between. The CDR3 DNA reads TGTGCCAGCAGGCGGGACCCCCGTCTTTACAATGAGCAGTTCTTC. Its translation is CASRRDPRLYNEQFF.

The chain combines TRBV11-2 with TRBJ2-2; no definite D call. Germline CDR1 reads SGHAT; CDR2 reads FQNNGV. The CDR3 extends over 16 amino acids. Deletions cut 1 base from V and 0 bases from J, with 9 bases between. CDR3 DNA sequence: TGTGCCAGCAGCTTAGTCCCGCGCACGAACACCGGGGAGCTGTTTTTT. As protein: CASSLVPRTNTGELFF.

The genes are TRBV19 and TRBJ2-5; 7 nucleotides align to TRBD2. Gene TRBJ2-7 matches the end of the DNA better, so the J call may be wrong. CDR3 length: 16 amino acids. Germline V gene sequence: CDR1 LNHDA, CDR2 SQIVND (reference sequence). CDR3 coding DNA: TGTGCCAGTAGTATAGATTACCGCGGGAGAGCTGGCGAGCAGTACTTC. Its protein product is CASSIDYRGRAGEQYF.

This clone was counted a single time. V and J are TRBV6-6 and TRBJ2-2; TRBD1 matches at 9 bases. Germline values: CDR1 MNHNY, CDR2 SVGAGI (reference sequence). Trimming cost V 4 bases and J 6 bases; bases outside gene matches: 9. The CDR3 loop spans 16 amino acids. CDR3 residues: CASSSRQGGYSGELFF. CDR3 DNA: TGTGCCAGCAGTTCGCGACAGGGGGGTTATTCCGGGGAGCTGTTTTTT.

V gene TRBV4-1 combines with J gene TRBJ2-1; TRBD2 agrees at 11 bases. Germline lookup yields CDR1 MGHRA and CDR2 YSYEKL. This CDR3 has 16 amino acids. V dropped 0 bases and J dropped 10; count of bases not matched to a gene: 8. This CDR3 reads CASSQDGLAGGQEQFF. CDR3 bases: TGCGCCAGCAGCCAAGATGGGCTAGCGGGAGGTCAAGAGCAGTTCTTC.

The chain has TRBV9 and TRBJ1-1; weak D call: TRBD1 (5 bases). The V end was cut by 3 bases, the J end by 1 base, with 16 bases between. The germline V gene has CDR1 SGDLS and CDR2 YYNGEE. This CDR3 has 16 residues. The CDR3 DNA reads as TGTGCCAGCAGCGAGGCAGGGATGCCGAAGAACACTGAAGCTTTCTTT. This codes for CASSEAGMPKNTEAFF. Supplemented by reference TRBV9 and TRBJ1-1, the full variable domain reads DSGVTQTPKHLITATGQRVTLRCSPRSGDLSVYWYQQSLDQGLQFLIQYYNGEERAKGNILERFSAQQFPDLHSELNLSSLELGDSALYFCASSEAGMPKNTEAFFGQGTRLTVV.

This clone was seen only once. V gene TRBV19 combines with J gene TRBJ1-1; D gene ambiguous. This CDR3 is built from 14 residues. Per the germline V gene, CDR1 is LNHDA and CDR2 is SQIVND (reference sequence). Trimming removed 0 bases from V and 0 bases from J, with 5 bases in between. The CDR3 reads CASSIDTLNTEAFF. In DNA form, the CDR3 reads TGTGCCAGTAGTATAGACACTCTGAACACTGAAGCTTTCTTT.

This rearrangement joins TRBV2 to TRBJ1-2, with TRBD1 matching over 9 bases. The CDR3 contains 16 residues. Germline CDR1 reads SNHLY; CDR2 reads FYNNEI. The trim removed 6 bases at V and 1 base at J, leaving 9 bases unmatched. CDR3 in amino acids: CASSLVRTGDNYGYTF. For the CDR3, the DNA is TGTGCCAGCAGCCTAGTTAGGACAGGGGATAACTATGGCTACACCTTC.

V usage is TRBV21-1 and J usage is TRBJ2-4; TRBD1 was called by the table and not checked on the DNA. TRBV21-1 corresponds to a pseudogene. The CDR3 contains 15 residues. The CDR3 DNA follows: TGTGCCAGCAGCAGCAGGGGCCTCAACGGGAACATTCAGTACTTC. It translates to CASSSRGLNGNIQYF.

V usage is TRBV11-2 and J usage is TRBJ1-5; unclear D gene. The CDR3 length is 15 residues. The V end was cut by 2 bases, the J end by 0 bases, with 8 bases between. Germline V CDR1 and CDR2: SGHAT, FQNNGV. The CDR3 DNA reads TGTGCCAGCAGCTTAACCCTGTCTAGCAATCAGCCCCAGCATTTT. Its translation: CASSLTLSSNQPQHF.

This chain uses TRBV29-1 with TRBJ1-5; D gene uncertain. The CDR3 is 15 residues long. V dropped 5 bases and J dropped 2 bases, with 16 bases sitting between them. Germline loops: CDR1 SQVTM, CDR2 ANQGSEA. In DNA form, the CDR3 reads TGCAGCGTTCTACAGCCAGGATATGGCAATCAGCCCCAGCATTTT. Its translation: CSVLQPGYGNQPQHF.

This clone was counted a single time. The chain employs TRBV29-1 and TRBJ2-7; D perhaps matches TRBD1 (8 bases). Germline lookup yields CDR1 SQVTM and CDR2 ANQGSEA. The CDR3 runs to 13 residues. The V end lost 6 bases, the J end lost 4 bases, and 16 bases lay between the germline ends. DNA of the CDR3: TGCAGCGTACGGACAGGGAGGGGGTACGAGCAGTACTTC. It yields the protein CSVRTGRGYEQYF.

V usage is TRBV7-8 and J usage is TRBJ2-7, with 9 bases fitting TRBD1. The CDR3 contains 16 residues. Germline lookup yields CDR1 SGHVS and CDR2 FQNEAQ. V was clipped by 5 bases and J by 3 bases; unmatched bases: 11. The CDR3 nucleotides are TGTGCCAGCAGCGACCCCGGACAGGGGTTTGTCTACGAGCAGTACTTC. It is translated as CASSDPGQGFVYEQYF. The complete variable domain, with remaining parts taken from reference TRBV7-8 and TRBJ2-7, reads GAGVSQSPRYKVAKRGQDVALRCDPISGHVSLFWYQQALGQGPEFLTYFQNEAQLDKSGLPSDRFFAERPEGSVSTLKIQRTQQEDSAVYLCASSDPGQGFVYEQYFGPGTRLTVT.

The CDR3 region is CASSALTGEQYF. The CDR3 DNA is TGTGCCAGCAGTGCCTTGACTGGCGAGCAGTACTTC. V is TRBV2 and J is TRBJ2-7; D unclear. Trimming stripped 4 bases from V and 6 bases from J, with 10 bases between. CDR1 SNHLY and CDR2 FYNNEI come from the germline V gene. This CDR3 has 12 amino acids.

In DNA form, the CDR3 reads TGTGCCAGCACCTGGGGGGGGAACACTGAAGCTTTCTTT. This codes for CASTWGGNTEAFF. The rearrangement uses TRBV28 and TRBJ1-1; TRBD1 might be the D (5 bases). This CDR3 has 13 amino acids. Germline V gene sequence: CDR1 MDHEN, CDR2 SYDVKM. Trimming removed 7 bases at V and 1 base at J, with 10 bases between.

The chain combines TRBV27 with TRBJ2-7; D possibly corresponds to TRBD2 (5 bases). In germline, CDR1 is MNHEY, CDR2 SMNVEV (reference sequence). Trimming removed 6 bases at V and 4 bases at J, with 16 bases between. CDR3 size: 14 residues. The CDR3 here is CASSYSPEGYEQYF. CDR3 DNA: TGTGCCAGCAGCTATTCCCCCGAGGGATACGAGCAGTACTTC.

The chain employs TRBV7-6 and TRBJ2-2; D remains ambiguous. Germline values: CDR1 SGHVS, CDR2 FNYEAQ. Trimming took 6 bases from V and 2 from J, leaving 7 bases between them. This CDR3 spans 13 amino acids. In nucleotides, the CDR3 is TGTGCCAGCAGGGCCGCCAACACCGGGGAGCTGTTTTTT. Translation: CASRAANTGELFF.

In nucleotides, the CDR3 is TGCGCCAGCAGCCAAGGTTCGTACTCCTACGAGCAGTACTTC. Amino acids: CASSQGSYSYEQYF. This chain uses TRBV4-1 with TRBJ2-7; D call uncertain. The CDR3 spans 14 residues. CDR1 is MGHRA and CDR2 is YSYEKL in the germline V gene. The V end was cut by 1 base, the J end by 0 bases, with 7 bases between.

The chain recombines TRBV5-8 with TRBJ1-4; no definite D call. Germline values: CDR1 SGHTS, CDR2 YDEGEE. The CDR3 spans 15 residues. Trimming cost V 0 bases and J 4 bases, with 10 bases left between them. CDR3 amino acids: CASSLVRVINEKLFF. The CDR3 DNA is TGTGCCAGCAGCTTGGTGAGGGTGATTAATGAAAAACTGTTTTTT.

The CDR3 bases are TGTGCCAGCAGCCCCAGTCTCGCCGGGACAGCCTCCGACTCTGGAAACACCATATATTTT. Translation gives CASSPSLAGTASDSGNTIYF. The chain is built from TRBV9 and TRBJ1-3; 7 nucleotides agree with TRBD1. Germline CDR1 reads SGDLS; CDR2 reads YYNGEE. V lost 4 bases, J lost 0 bases, and 19 bases stayed unmatched. The CDR3 spans 20 residues.

The rearrangement links TRBV5-6 to TRBJ2-7, with D hard to call. Germline V gives CDR1 SGHDT, CDR2 YYEEEE. The CDR3 extends over 12 amino acids. Trimming took 3 bases from V and 3 from J, leaving 7 bases between them. The CDR3 is CASSYKVYEQYF. In nucleotides, the CDR3 is TGTGCCAGCAGCTATAAGGTCTACGAGCAGTACTTC.

This clone was counted a single time. V usage is TRBV10-1 and J usage is TRBJ2-7, with D perhaps TRBD2 (6 bases). This CDR3 is built from 14 residues. Deletions cut 4 bases from V and 3 bases from J, with 13 bases between. The germline CDR1 and CDR2 sequences are WNHNN and SYGVQD (reference sequence). The CDR3 loop reads CASSAGREGYEQYF. CDR3 in DNA: TGCGCCAGCAGTGCTGGGCGGGAAGGCTACGAGCAGTACTTC.

This clone was detected a few times. The chain combines TRBV7-2 with TRBJ2-1, with 9 bases identical to TRBD2. Losses at the gene ends were 3 bases for V and 5 bases for J; bases not matched to a gene: 2. This CDR3 has 14 residues. Germline CDR1 reads SGHTA; CDR2 reads FQGNSA. In DNA, the CDR3 is TGTGCCAGCAGCTTGAGGACTAGCGACAATGAGCAGTTCTTC. It translates to CASSLRTSDNEQFF.

The chain joins TRBV6-4 to TRBJ2-1; maybe TRBD2 (5 bases). V dropped 5 bases and J dropped 6 bases, with 8 bases sitting between them. The CDR3 extends over 12 amino acids. Per the germline V gene, CDR1 is MRHNA and CDR2 is SNTAGT. The CDR3 spells CASSHGGNEQFF. CDR3 bases: TGTGCCAGCAGTCACGGAGGCAATGAGCAGTTCTTC.

V is TRBV2 and J is TRBJ2-3; D call uncertain. The V and J ends lost 5 bases and 4 bases respectively, with 10 bases between them. From germline, CDR1 is SNHLY and CDR2 FYNNEI. The CDR3 spans 13 residues. CDR3 sequence (DNA): TGTGCCAGCAGTCGGGTGCCAGCAGATACGCAGTATTTT. Translation gives CASSRVPADTQYF.

V usage is TRBV9 and J usage is TRBJ2-1; D is possibly TRBD1 (6 bases). Trimming removed 3 bases from V and 8 bases from J, with 18 bases in between. Germline values: CDR1 SGDLS, CDR2 YYNGEE. The CDR3 is made up of 15 amino acids. The CDR3 bases are TGTGCCAGCAGCGCGACAGGTGGGCTGAATCATGAGCAGTTCTTC. Encoded protein: CASSATGGLNHEQFF.

The chain combines TRBV25-1 with TRBJ2-1, with 9 bases that match TRBD2. Germline V gene data show CDR1 as MGHDK and CDR2 as SYGVNS. The CDR3 has 14 amino acids. V was pared by 8 bases and J by 9 bases, with 11 bases of the junction left unmatched. The CDR3 DNA reads as TGTGCCAGCTTGGGGTCCCTAGCGGGATTTGAGCAGTTCTTC. Its protein is CASLGSLAGFEQFF. The variable domain in full, completed from reference TRBV25-1 and TRBJ2-1, reads EADIYQTPRYLVIGTGKKITLECSQTMGHDKMYWYQQDPGMELHLIHYSYGVNSTEKGDLSSESTVSRIRTEHFPLTLESARPSHTSQYLCASLGSLAGFEQFFGPGTRLTVL.